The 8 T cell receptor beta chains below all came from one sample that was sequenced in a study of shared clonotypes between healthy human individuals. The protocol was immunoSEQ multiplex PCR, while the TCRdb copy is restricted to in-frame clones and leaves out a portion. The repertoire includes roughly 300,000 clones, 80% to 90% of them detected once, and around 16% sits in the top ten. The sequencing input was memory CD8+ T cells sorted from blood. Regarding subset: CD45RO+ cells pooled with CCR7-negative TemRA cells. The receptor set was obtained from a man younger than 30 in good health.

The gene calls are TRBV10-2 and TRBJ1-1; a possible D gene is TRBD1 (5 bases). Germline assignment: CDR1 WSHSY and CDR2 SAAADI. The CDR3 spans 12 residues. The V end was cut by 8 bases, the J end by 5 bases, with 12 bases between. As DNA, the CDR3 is TGCGCCAGCCTGGTCGGGGGGACTGAAGCTTTCTTT. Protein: CASLVGGTEAFF.

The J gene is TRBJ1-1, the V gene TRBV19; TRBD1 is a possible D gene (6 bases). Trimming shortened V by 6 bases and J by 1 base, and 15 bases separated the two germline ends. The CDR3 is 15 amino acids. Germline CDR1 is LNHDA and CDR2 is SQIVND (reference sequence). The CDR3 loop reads CASSPKQGTNTEAFF. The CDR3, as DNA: TGTGCCAGTAGCCCGAAACAGGGTACGAACACTGAAGCTTTCTTT.

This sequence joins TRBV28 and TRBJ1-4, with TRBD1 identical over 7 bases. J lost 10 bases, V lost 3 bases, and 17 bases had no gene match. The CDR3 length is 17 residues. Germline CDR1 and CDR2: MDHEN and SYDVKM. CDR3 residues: CASSLRRETGLSGKLFF. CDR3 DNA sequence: TGTGCCAGCAGTTTGCGAAGGGAGACAGGGCTTTCGGGAAAACTGTTTTTT.

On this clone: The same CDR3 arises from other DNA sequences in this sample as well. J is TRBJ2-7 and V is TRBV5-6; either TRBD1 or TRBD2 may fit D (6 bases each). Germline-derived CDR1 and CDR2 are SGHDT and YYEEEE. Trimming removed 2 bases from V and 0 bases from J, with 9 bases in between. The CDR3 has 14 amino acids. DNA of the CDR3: TGTGCCAGCAGCTTCGGGGGCCCCTCCTACGAGCAGTACTTC. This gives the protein CASSFGGPSYEQYF.

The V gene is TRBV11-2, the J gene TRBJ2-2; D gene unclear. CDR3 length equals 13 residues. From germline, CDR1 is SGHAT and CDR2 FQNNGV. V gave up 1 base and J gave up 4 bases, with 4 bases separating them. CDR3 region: CASSLALTGELFF. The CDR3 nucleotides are TGTGCCAGCAGCTTAGCCCTCACCGGGGAGCTGTTTTTT.

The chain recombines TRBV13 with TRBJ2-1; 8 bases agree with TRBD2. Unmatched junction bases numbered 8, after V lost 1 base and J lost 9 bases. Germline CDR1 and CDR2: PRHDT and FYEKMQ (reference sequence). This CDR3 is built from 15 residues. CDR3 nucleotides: TGTGCCAGCAGCTTAGAAGGGCGGGGACTAGGTGAGCAGTTCTTC. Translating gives CASSLEGRGLGEQFF.

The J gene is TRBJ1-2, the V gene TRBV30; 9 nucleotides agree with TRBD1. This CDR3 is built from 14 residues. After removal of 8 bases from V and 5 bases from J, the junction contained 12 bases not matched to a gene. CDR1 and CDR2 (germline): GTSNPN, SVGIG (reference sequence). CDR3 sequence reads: CAGSGTGILYGYTF. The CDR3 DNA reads TGTGCCGGATCCGGGACAGGGATTCTGTATGGCTACACCTTC.

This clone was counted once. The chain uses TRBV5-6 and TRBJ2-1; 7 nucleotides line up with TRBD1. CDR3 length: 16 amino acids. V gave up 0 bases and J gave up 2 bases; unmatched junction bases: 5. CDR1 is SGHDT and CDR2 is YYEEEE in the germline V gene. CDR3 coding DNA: TGTGCCAGCAGCTTGGATGGGCAGGGGGCCTACAATGAGCAGTTCTTC. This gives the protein CASSLDGQGAYNEQFF.